This entry lists 26 T cell receptor beta chains sequenced from one sample in a study of T-cell memory formation after mild COVID-19. One entry per CDR3 protein results from TCRdb running MiXCR on the 5' RACE reads. The data show about 190,000 distinct CDR3 sequences, about 27% seen once. Material for sequencing was PBMCs or a T cell subset sorted from them (not recorded which). Source of these receptors: an adult woman who had mild COVID-19 (a few samples of this study predate the infection). Cell type and time point are not known.

This clonotype was seen many times. This chain uses TRBV7-3 with TRBJ2-1; 8 bases are a match to TRBD1. Germline values: CDR1 SGHTA, CDR2 FQGTGA. Trimming took 3 bases from V and 8 from J; bases not matched to a gene: 9. The CDR3 covers 15 residues. CDR3: CASSFLGQGGDEQFF. The CDR3 DNA is TGTGCCAGCAGCTTTCTCGGACAGGGAGGCGATGAGCAGTTCTTC.

This clonotype was seen many times. The chain is built from TRBV6-5 and TRBJ1-1; unclear D gene. Germline V gives CDR1 MNHEY, CDR2 SVGAGI. The CDR3 is made up of 12 amino acids. Trimming shortened V by 4 bases and J by 11 bases, and 14 bases separated the two germline ends. DNA for the CDR3: TGTGCCAGCAGTTCCCCCCCCTCTGTTGCTTTCTTT. It is translated as CASSSPPSVAFF.

This clonotype was seen a few times. The V gene is TRBV19, the J gene TRBJ2-5; 12 nucleotides align to TRBD2. Germline V CDR1 and CDR2: LNHDA, SQIVND (reference sequence). Germline trimming cut 5 bases from V and 4 bases from J; bases unmatched to any gene: 5. CDR3 length: 15 residues. The CDR3, as DNA: TGTGCCAGTAGTGTTCCGACTAGCGGGGGAGAGACCCAGTACTTC. This translates into CASSVPTSGGETQYF.

A few counts support this clonotype. The gene calls are TRBV5-6 and TRBJ2-7; 8 bases are a match to TRBD1. With 1 base clipped from V and 5 bases from J, the junction kept 11 bases outside the gene matches. This CDR3 region has 16 residues. Germline lookup yields CDR1 SGHDT and CDR2 YYEEEE. The CDR3 spells CASSLYAGQVYNEQYF. The CDR3 DNA is TGTGCCAGCAGCTTGTACGCGGGACAGGTTTATAACGAGCAGTACTTC.

The J gene is TRBJ2-5, the V gene TRBV12-3 or TRBV12-4; 7 nucleotides line up with TRBD1. Trimming took 5 bases from V and 0 from J; bases not matched to a gene: 9. The CDR3 extends over 16 amino acids. As DNA, the CDR3 is TGTGCCAGCAGTCCTTCCTCAGACAGGGACCAAGAGACCCAGTACTTC. Residues: CASSPSSDRDQETQYF.

This clonotype was seen only a few times. The V and J genes are TRBV7-9 and TRBJ2-2; D is undetermined. The CDR3 totals 16 residues. Trimming stripped 2 bases from V and 4 bases from J, with 14 bases between. Germline V CDR1 and CDR2: SEHNR, FQNEAQ (reference sequence). The CDR3 region has the DNA TGTGCCAGCAGCTTACGGCCAGGCCCCGGCACCGGGGAGCTGTTTTTT. Translating gives CASSLRPGPGTGELFF.

V usage is TRBV29-1 and J usage is TRBJ2-5, with D uncertain. Trimming pared 4 bases from V and 3 bases from J, leaving 6 bases between. From germline, CDR1 is SQVTM and CDR2 ANQGSEA. CDR3 length equals 11 residues. DNA of the CDR3: TGCAGCGTTGCCCCAGAAGAGACCCAGTACTTC. The encoded protein is CSVAPEETQYF.

This clonotype was observed a handful of times. V usage is TRBV2 and J usage is TRBJ2-7; D may be TRBD1 or TRBD2 (5 bases each). V was cut by 4 bases and J by 3 bases, with 19 bases left in between. The CDR3 sequence is 16 residues long. Germline CDR1 SNHLY, CDR2 FYNNEI. CDR3 nucleotide sequence: TGTGCCAGCAGTGTTGTTAGGGACGGCAGGTACTACGAGCAGTACTTC. Translation: CASSVVRDGRYYEQYF.

This clonotype has a handful of counts. The V call is TRBV6-9, the J call TRBJ2-1; 9 bases fit TRBD2. The CDR3 length is 14 residues. Germline CDR1 and CDR2: MNHGY and SVAAGI. Trimming at V came to 4 bases and at J to 8 bases, leaving 6 bases not matched to a gene. CDR3 bases: TGTGCCAGCAGTTTTCCGGGACTAGCATATGAGCAGTTCTTC. As protein: CASSFPGLAYEQFF.

The table lists this clonotype with a few counts. V usage is TRBV20-1 and J usage is TRBJ2-1; 9 bases are a match to TRBD2. The CDR3 is 15 amino acids. CDR1 is DFQATT, CDR2 SNEGSKA, per germline (reference sequence). With V trimmed by 0 bases and J by 7 bases, 7 bases remained unmatched. The DNA of the CDR3 is TGCAGTGCTAGAGATATGCCTAGCGGGAAAAATGAGCAGTTCTTC. This translates into CSARDMPSGKNEQFF.

The chain combines TRBV7-2 with TRBJ2-1; either TRBD1 or TRBD2 may fit D (6 bases each). This CDR3 comprises 14 residues. Germline loops: CDR1 SGHTA, CDR2 FQGNSA. The V end lost 5 bases, the J end lost 7 bases, and 15 bases lay between the germline ends. The CDR3 loop is CASSQTRGGNEQFF. The CDR3 nucleotides read TGTGCCAGCAGCCAGACTAGAGGGGGGAATGAGCAGTTCTTC.

This clonotype was found once. The rearrangement joins TRBV7-2 to TRBJ1-2, with D perhaps matching TRBD1 (5 bases). The CDR3 has 13 residues. Germline assignment: CDR1 SGHTA and CDR2 FQGNSA. Between the trimmed V and J ends, which lost 6 bases and 6 bases, there was a span of 14 bases. The CDR3: CASRFAGVHGYTF. DNA for the CDR3: TGTGCCAGCAGGTTCGCGGGGGTCCATGGCTACACCTTC.

In this sample, this clonotype turned up a few times. This chain links TRBV5-1 with TRBJ2-3; 10 bases align to TRBD2. From germline, CDR1 is SGHRS and CDR2 YFSETQ. The CDR3 totals 19 residues. V gave up 2 bases and J gave up 2 bases; unmatched junction bases: 14. The CDR3 bases are TGCGCCAGCAGCTTCCTAGCGGGGGACTGGGGGCTCTCCACAGATACGCAGTATTTT. It specifies CASSFLAGDWGLSTDTQYF.

This sequence joins TRBV9 and TRBJ2-7; tentative D call: TRBD2 (7 bases). Trimming took off 0 bases at V and 1 base at J, with 14 bases between the two ends. Looked up from germline, CDR1 is SGDLS and CDR2 is YYNGEE. The length of the CDR3 is 16 residues. As DNA, the CDR3 is TGTGCCAGCAGCGTAGTAGACGGGGGGCATTCCTACGAGCAGTACTTC. This sequence encodes CASSVVDGGHSYEQYF.

V is TRBV15 and J is TRBJ2-7, with a weak D call TRBD1 (6 bases). This CDR3 comprises 14 residues. Trimming stripped 6 bases from V and 3 bases from J, with 15 bases between. The germline CDR1 and CDR2 sequences are LNHNV and YYDKDF (reference sequence). The CDR3 is CATSFTGLRYEQYF. The CDR3 DNA is TGTGCCACCAGTTTCACAGGGCTCCGCTACGAGCAGTACTTC.

V gene TRBV14 combines with J gene TRBJ2-7, with TRBD2 identical over 8 bases. The length of the CDR3 is 13 residues. CDR1 and CDR2 from the germline V gene are SGHDN and FVKESK. V lost 4 bases to trimming and J lost 7 bases; unmatched junction nucleotides: 6. CDR3: CASSLWTSQEQYF. The CDR3 DNA reads TGTGCCAGCAGCCTGTGGACTAGCCAAGAGCAGTACTTC. Variable domain in full (rest from reference TRBV14 and TRBJ2-7): EAGVTQFPSHSVIEKGQTVTLRCDPISGHDNLYWYRRVMGKEIKFLLHFVKESKQDESGMPNNRFLAERTGGTYSTLKVQPAELEDSGVYFCASSLWTSQEQYFGPGTRLTVT.

The sample holds a few counts of this clonotype. The chain is built from TRBV5-1 and TRBJ2-7, with TRBD2 matching over 9 bases. Trimming took 2 bases from V and 2 from J; bases not matched to a gene: 5. Per the germline V gene, CDR1 is SGHRS and CDR2 is YFSETQ. This CDR3 is 15 amino acids long. CDR3 sequence (DNA): TGCGCCAGCAGCTTTTTCGCGGGGGGGACCTACGAGCAGTACTTC. It codes for CASSFFAGGTYEQYF.

This clonotype was detected only a few times. The CDR3 nucleotides are TGTGCCAGCAATGTCCGGGACATCAATTCACCCCTCCACTTT. It specifies CASNVRDINSPLHF. This sequence joins TRBV6-6 and TRBJ1-6; possibly TRBD1 for D (6 bases). Germline V gene sequence: CDR1 MNHNY, CDR2 SVGAGI (reference sequence). The V end lost 7 bases, the J end lost 7 bases, and 14 bases lay between the germline ends. The CDR3 runs to 14 residues.

The V call is TRBV3-1, the J call TRBJ2-7, with D tentatively TRBD2 (6 bases). V was trimmed by 0 bases and J by 3 bases, leaving 12 bases between them. Germline V gene data show CDR1 as LGHDT and CDR2 as YNNKEL (reference sequence). This CDR3 comprises 15 residues. The CDR3 loop reads CASSQDAGYLYEQYF. The CDR3 DNA reads TGTGCCAGCAGCCAAGACGCGGGATACCTCTACGAGCAGTACTTC.

In this sample, this clonotype turned up a few times. The V and J genes are TRBV7-6 and TRBJ2-1; D is ambiguous. Per germline, CDR1 SGHVS and CDR2 FNYEAQ. The CDR3 is 16 residues long. Trimming stripped 3 bases from V and 4 bases from J, with 16 bases between. The CDR3 nucleotides are TGTGCCAGCAGCTTGAAACCGGGCCTGGTGTACAATGAGCAGTTCTTC. Translating it yields CASSLKPGLVYNEQFF.

V is TRBV25-1 and J is TRBJ2-7, with 8 positions matching TRBD1. Germline V gene sequence: CDR1 MGHDK, CDR2 SYGVNS. The CDR3 is made up of 14 amino acids. V dropped 4 bases and J dropped 2; count of bases not matched to a gene: 4. The CDR3 DNA reads TGTGCCAGCAGTGGCAGACAGGGGACCTACGAGCAGTACTTC. Amino acids: CASSGRQGTYEQYF.

This clonotype has a handful of counts. J is TRBJ2-5 and V is TRBV6-1, with a weak D call TRBD2 (5 bases). CDR1 and CDR2 (germline): MNHNS, SASEGT. Trimming cost V 4 bases and J 4 bases, with 16 bases left between them. CDR3 length equals 15 residues. The CDR3 bases are TGTGCCAGCAGTGGATCTCAACTAGGAGGAGAGACCCAGTACTTC. Amino acids: CASSGSQLGGETQYF.

The chain combines TRBV5-1 with TRBJ1-1, with a possible D match to TRBD1 (5 bases). CDR1 and CDR2 (germline): SGHRS, YFSETQ. Trimming stripped 0 bases from V and 5 bases from J, with 17 bases between. There are 16 residues in the CDR3. The CDR3 DNA is TGCGCCAGCAGCTTGGGAGTGGGACGGCTGGGGACTGAAGCTTTCTTT. This codes for CASSLGVGRLGTEAFF.

This clonotype turned up a few times. This rearrangement joins TRBV20-1 to TRBJ2-1, with D possibly being TRBD2 (5 bases). V shed 3 bases and J shed 9 bases, with 6 bases lying between them. The CDR3 consists of 10 residues. Germline loops: CDR1 DFQATT, CDR2 SNEGSKA (reference sequence). CDR3: CSAREAEQFF. DNA of the CDR3: TGCAGTGCTAGGGAGGCTGAGCAGTTCTTC.

This clonotype has a handful of counts. The genes are TRBV20-1 and TRBJ2-3, with 7 bases lining up with TRBD2. Looked up from germline, CDR1 is DFQATT and CDR2 is SNEGSKA (reference sequence). The CDR3 runs to 15 residues. The V segment lost 0 bases and the J segment 4 bases; nucleotides outside the gene matches: 7. Written as DNA, the CDR3 is TGCAGTGCTAGAGATTGGGCGGGAGTGTCAGATACGCAGTATTTT. Translating it yields CSARDWAGVSDTQYF.

This clonotype has more than one count but fewer than ten. The V and J genes are TRBV7-9 and TRBJ2-3; TRBD2 matches 9 bases. V lost 5 bases and J lost 2; bases outside the gene matches: 8. There are 16 residues in the CDR3. Germline lookup yields CDR1 SEHNR and CDR2 FQNEAQ (reference sequence). This chain's CDR3 is CASSHSGGLLTDTQYF. The DNA for the CDR3 is TGTGCCAGCAGCCATAGCGGGGGTCTCCTCACAGATACGCAGTATTTT.